These 18 T cell receptor beta chains were sequenced from one sample in a study of Ad26.COV2.S vaccination and SARS-CoV-2 variants. Generated by immunoSEQ multiplex PCR, the TCRdb table keeps only in-frame clones and is missing some. This table has 300,000 to 450,000 clones, approximately 81% appearing once. As to treatment: about 20 received Ad26.COV2.S at low or high dose, single or two shots; 5 received placebo; per-sample allocation not given. Sampling occurred on day 63 after the first vaccine or placebo injection. Sample: peripheral blood, taken in a trial of Ad26.COV2.S vaccine versus placebo. These receptors were obtained from a person between 18 and 65 years old who received the Ad26.COV2.S COVID-19 vaccine or a placebo.

The V gene is TRBV5-1, the J gene TRBJ2-5, with TRBD1 matching over 7 bases. This CDR3 is built from 14 residues. The trim removed 5 bases at V and 1 base at J, leaving 5 bases unmatched. CDR1 SGHRS and CDR2 YFSETQ come from the germline V gene. The CDR3 DNA sequence: TGCGCCAGCAGGACGGGGACAGCCCAAGAGACCCAGTACTTC. Its translation: CASRTGTAQETQYF.

The chain combines TRBV19 with TRBJ2-5, with D possibly being TRBD1 (6 bases). CDR1 and CDR2 (germline): LNHDA, SQIVND (reference sequence). The V end lost 2 bases, the J end lost 2 bases, and 12 bases lay between the germline ends. The CDR3 contains 15 residues. The CDR3 bases are TGTGCCAGTAGTATACAGGGGCTTGGGCAAGAGACCCAGTACTTC. It is translated as CASSIQGLGQETQYF.

The chain employs TRBV11-3 and TRBJ2-3, with TRBD2 matching 11 bases. This CDR3 comprises 18 residues. CDR1 SGHNT and CDR2 YENEEA come from the germline V gene. V was pared by 4 bases and J by 5 bases, with 14 bases of the junction left unmatched. The CDR3: CASSSGGLAGPRGDTQYF. CDR3 bases: TGTGCCAGCAGCTCGGGCGGACTAGCGGGCCCCCGGGGAGATACGCAGTATTTT.

The CDR3 loop is CASSRSIAGARDGTDTQYF. As DNA, the CDR3 is TGTGCCAGCAGCCGTTCAATAGCGGGGGCGCGGGATGGCACAGATACGCAGTATTTT. The chain combines TRBV14 with TRBJ2-3; TRBD2 aligns across 9 bases. This CDR3 is built from 19 residues. The V gene end was trimmed by 4 bases and the J gene end by 1 base; junction bases not matched to a gene: 15. Germline CDR1 and CDR2: SGHDN and FVKESK.

The chain links TRBV9 to TRBJ2-3, with D unclear. This CDR3 contains 13 residues. The V gene lost 4 bases and the J gene lost 4 bases, with 10 bases spanning the gap. Germline V gene lookup returns CDR1 SGDLS and CDR2 YYNGEE. This CDR3 is CASSLHVADTQYF. CDR3 DNA sequence: TGTGCCAGCAGCCTTCATGTAGCAGATACGCAGTATTTT.

J is TRBJ2-1 and V is TRBV27; D possibly corresponds to TRBD2 (5 bases). Germline CDR1 MNHEY, CDR2 SMNVEV (reference sequence). V shed 0 bases and J shed 6 bases, with 9 bases lying between them. CDR3 length: 14 amino acids. The CDR3 sequence: CASSLSSSFNEQFF. DNA for the CDR3: TGTGCCAGCAGTTTATCGTCTAGCTTCAATGAGCAGTTCTTC.

V usage is TRBV7-2 and J usage is TRBJ2-1, with a possible D match to TRBD1 (5 bases). Germline V gene sequence: CDR1 SGHTA, CDR2 FQGNSA. The V gene lost 1 base and the J gene lost 4 bases, with 11 bases spanning the gap. The CDR3 length is 15 residues. The CDR3 sequence is CASSLGWGGYNEQFF. Here the CDR3 DNA reads TGTGCCAGCAGCTTAGGTTGGGGCGGATACAATGAGCAGTTCTTC.

The CDR3 is CASSSRGPFNEKLFF. Written as DNA, the CDR3 is TGTGCCAGCAGCTCAAGGGGGCCCTTTAATGAAAAACTGTTTTTT. The V call is TRBV5-5, the J call TRBJ1-4; 7 nucleotides agree with TRBD1. The CDR3 consists of 15 residues. The J segment lost 4 bases and the V segment lost 3 bases, leaving 6 bases of the junction unmatched. The germline gives CDR1 SGHKS, CDR2 YYEKEE (reference sequence).

The chain uses TRBV5-1 and TRBJ2-7, with TRBD1 matching 7 bases. CDR3 length: 13 amino acids. V was pared by 3 bases and J by 1 base, with 1 base of the junction left unmatched. Per the germline V gene, CDR1 is SGHRS and CDR2 is YFSETQ. CDR3 DNA sequence: TGCGCCAGCAGCTCGACAGGGTCCTACGAGCAGTACTTC. This encodes CASSSTGSYEQYF.

This chain links TRBV30 with TRBJ2-2; 10 positions match TRBD2. CDR3 length: 15 residues. V lost 0 bases and J lost 6; bases outside the gene matches: 4. Germline V gene data show CDR1 as GTSNPN and CDR2 as SVGIG (reference sequence). The CDR3 DNA reads as TGTGCCTGGAGTGTGGGGCTAGCGGGGGCCGGGGAGCTGTTTTTT. It is translated as CAWSVGLAGAGELFF.

CDR3 bases: TGTGCCAGCAGTTTAGTGGAAGGTACGCAGTATTTT. It specifies CASSLVEGTQYF. The chain links TRBV27 to TRBJ2-3, with D hard to call. The germline V gene has CDR1 MNHEY and CDR2 SMNVEV (reference sequence). Between the trimmed V and J ends, which lost 2 bases and 8 bases, there was a span of 8 bases. This CDR3 is built from 12 residues.

The V call is TRBV15, the J call TRBJ1-1, with D possibly matching TRBD1 (5 bases). The V and J ends lost 1 base and 0 bases respectively, with 12 bases between them. The CDR3 covers 16 residues. In germline, CDR1 is LNHNV, CDR2 YYDKDF (reference sequence). The CDR3 is CATSRALGAMNTEAFF. CDR3 nucleotide sequence: TGTGCCACCAGCAGAGCTTTAGGGGCAATGAACACTGAAGCTTTCTTT.

The chain couples TRBV5-4 to TRBJ1-3, with D perhaps matching TRBD1 (5 bases). Germline CDR1 SGHNT, CDR2 YYREEE (reference sequence). V lost 2 bases and J 3 bases, leaving 9 bases between the germline ends. CDR3 length: 14 amino acids. As DNA, the CDR3 is TGTGCCAGCAGCTTAAGCAGGGATGGAAACACCATATATTTT. Translating gives CASSLSRDGNTIYF.

This chain uses TRBV4-1 with TRBJ1-4, with D possibly being TRBD1 (5 bases). V was trimmed by 1 base and J by 8 bases, leaving 14 bases between them. This CDR3 spans 15 amino acids. CDR1 and CDR2 (germline): MGHRA, YSYEKL. The CDR3 protein is CASSQAGLRGEKLFF. The CDR3 DNA follows: TGCGCCAGCAGCCAAGCAGGGTTGAGGGGAGAAAAACTGTTTTTT.

The rearrangement links TRBV28 to TRBJ1-2; D may be TRBD1 (5 bases). The length of the CDR3 is 14 residues. V was pared by 7 bases and J by 5 bases, with 17 bases between. Looked up from germline, CDR1 is MDHEN and CDR2 is SYDVKM. CDR3 protein: CASNIGTGLYGYTF. The DNA of the CDR3 is TGTGCCAGCAACATCGGGACGGGACTTTATGGCTACACCTTC.

V and J are TRBV7-9 and TRBJ2-5; TRBD2 might be the D (6 bases). The length of the CDR3 is 15 residues. Germline assignment: CDR1 SEHNR and CDR2 FQNEAQ (reference sequence). V was shortened by 2 bases and J by 4 bases, with 14 bases between the two germline ends. CDR3 bases: TGTGCCAGCAGCTTAAGTGGAGGGGTAATAGAGACCCAGTACTTC. It encodes CASSLSGGVIETQYF.

The chain links TRBV20-1 to TRBJ2-7, with D uncertain. Germline CDR1 and CDR2: DFQATT and SNEGSKA (reference sequence). V lost 3 bases and J 6 bases, leaving 6 bases between the germline ends. This CDR3 has 10 residues. The CDR3 here is CSARIGEQYF. The CDR3 DNA follows: TGCAGTGCTAGGATCGGCGAGCAGTACTTC.

This CDR3 reads CSVRRPQGTEAFF. CDR3 coding DNA: TGCAGCGTCCGCAGGCCGCAGGGGACTGAAGCTTTCTTT. The rearrangement joins TRBV29-1 to TRBJ1-1; perhaps TRBD1 as D (6 bases). V shed 6 bases and J shed 5 bases, with 16 bases lying between them. This CDR3 region has 13 residues. From germline, CDR1 is SQVTM and CDR2 ANQGSEA.